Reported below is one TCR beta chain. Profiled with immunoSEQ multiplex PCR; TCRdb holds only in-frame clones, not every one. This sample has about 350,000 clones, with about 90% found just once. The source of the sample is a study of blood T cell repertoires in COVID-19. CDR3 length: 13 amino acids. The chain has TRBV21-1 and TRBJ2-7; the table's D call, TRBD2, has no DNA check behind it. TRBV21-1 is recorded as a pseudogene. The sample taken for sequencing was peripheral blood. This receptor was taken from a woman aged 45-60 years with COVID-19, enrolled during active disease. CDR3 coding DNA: TGTCGCGCCCCAACTAGCGGATCCTACGAGCAGTACTTC. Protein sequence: CRAPTSGSYEQYF.